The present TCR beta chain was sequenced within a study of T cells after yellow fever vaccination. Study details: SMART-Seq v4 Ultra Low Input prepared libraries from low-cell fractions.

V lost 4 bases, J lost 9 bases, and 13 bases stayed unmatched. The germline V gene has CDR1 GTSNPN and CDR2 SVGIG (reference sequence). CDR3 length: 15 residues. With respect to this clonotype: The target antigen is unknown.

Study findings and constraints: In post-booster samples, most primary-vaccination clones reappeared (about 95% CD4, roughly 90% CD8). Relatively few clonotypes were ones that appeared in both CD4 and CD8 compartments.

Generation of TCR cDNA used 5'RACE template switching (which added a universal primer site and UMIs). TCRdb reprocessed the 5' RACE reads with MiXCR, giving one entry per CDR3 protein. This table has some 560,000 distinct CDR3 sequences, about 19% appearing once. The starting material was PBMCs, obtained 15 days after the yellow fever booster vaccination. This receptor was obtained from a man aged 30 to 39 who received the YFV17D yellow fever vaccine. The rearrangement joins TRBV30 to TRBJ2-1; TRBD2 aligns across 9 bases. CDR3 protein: CAWTGSGLAGLEQFF. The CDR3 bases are TGTGCCTGGACAGGGAGTGGGCTAGCGGGACTTGAGCAGTTCTTC. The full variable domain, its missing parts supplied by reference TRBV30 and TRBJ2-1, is SQTIHQWPATLVQPVGSPLSLECTVEGTSNPNLYWYRQAAGRGLQLLFYSVGIGQISSEVPQNLSASRPQDRQFILSSKKLLLSDSGFYLCAWTGSGLAGLEQFFGPGTRLTVL.